A single sample is the source of the 23 T cell receptor beta chains below, sequenced in a study of a mutant IDH1 vaccine in newly diagnosed glioma. This table comes from immunoSEQ multiplex PCR, and its TCRdb copy is limited to in-frame clones, with some not included. The table records 20,000 to 25,000 clones, roughly 84% of them present only once. Time point defined: week 47, end of study. Doses consisted of 300 ug of mutant IDH1 20-mer peptide each, paired with topical imiquimod. The antigens of these receptors remain unknown. This specimen consisted of PBMCs, obtained from a glioma patient whose treatment included an IDH1 peptide vaccine. The receptors originated from a middle-aged man with glioma.

The chain links TRBV6-4 to TRBJ2-1, with unresolved D. The V end was cut by 3 bases, the J end by 0 bases, with 9 bases between. Germline CDR1 MRHNA, CDR2 SNTAGT. This CDR3 is built from 15 residues. The CDR3 sequence is CASSEYKSSYNEQFF. CDR3 coding DNA: TGTGCCAGCAGTGAATATAAGAGCTCCTACAATGAGCAGTTCTTC.

The V call is TRBV6-5, the J call TRBJ1-1; D gene uncertain. Germline CDR1 and CDR2: MNHEY and SVGAGI. The V gene lost 6 bases and the J gene lost 6 bases, with 20 bases spanning the gap. CDR3 size: 15 residues. CDR3 sequence: CASSAPGAMGAEAFF. CDR3 in DNA: TGTGCCAGCAGCGCTCCGGGAGCCATGGGCGCTGAAGCTTTCTTT.

The chain is built from TRBV6-6 and TRBJ2-5; D is undetermined. The CDR3 has 12 residues. Looked up from germline, CDR1 is MNHNY and CDR2 is SVGAGI (reference sequence). Trimming took off 5 bases at V and 4 bases at J, with 8 bases between the two ends. CDR3 loop: CASSPVGETQYF. CDR3 DNA sequence: TGTGCCAGCAGTCCGGTGGGAGAGACCCAGTACTTC.

The CDR3 loop reads CASSQELAGLNEQFF. DNA of the CDR3: TGCGCCAGCAGCCAAGAATTAGCGGGACTCAATGAGCAGTTCTTC. V usage is TRBV4-3 and J usage is TRBJ2-1; 8 positions match TRBD2. V was pared by 0 bases and J by 6 bases, with 4 bases of the junction left unmatched. CDR3 length: 15 residues. The germline V gene encodes CDR1 LGHNA and CDR2 YSLEER.

The chain links TRBV29-1 to TRBJ2-7, with 9 nucleotides matching TRBD1. Germline CDR1 and CDR2: SQVTM and ANQGSEA. The CDR3 is 13 residues long. J was trimmed by 2 bases and V by 7 bases; bases with no gene match: 6. The CDR3 region has the DNA TGCAGCGCCGTGGGACAGGGTCCCTACGAGCAGTACTTC. Its protein is CSAVGQGPYEQYF.

The chain couples TRBV7-3 to TRBJ2-7; D is perhaps TRBD2 (5 bases). Germline CDR1 and CDR2: SGHTA and FQGTGA. Trimming cost V 5 bases and J 2 bases, with 16 bases left between them. The CDR3 length is 15 residues. The CDR3 region is CASSNGLAGAYEQYF. The CDR3 nucleotides are TGTGCCAGCAGCAACGGACTCGCCGGGGCCTACGAGCAGTACTTC. The full variable domain, completed using reference TRBV7-3 and TRBJ2-7, is GAGVSQTPSNKVTEKGKYVELRCDPISGHTALYWYRQSLGQGPEFLIYFQGTGAADDSGLPNDRFFAVRPEGSVSTLKIQRTERGDSAVYLCASSNGLAGAYEQYFGPGTRLTVT.

The chain is built from TRBV7-2 and TRBJ2-2; the match to TRBD1 covers 8 bases. This CDR3 has 14 residues. V was pared by 6 bases and J by 9 bases, with 9 bases of the junction left unmatched. Germline V gene sequence: CDR1 SGHTA, CDR2 FQGNSA. DNA of the CDR3: TGTGCCAGCAGTGGGACAGGAGGGGCCCGGGAGCTGTTTTTT. As protein: CASSGTGGARELFF.

This rearrangement joins TRBV6-1 to TRBJ1-1, with 12 bases matching TRBD1. V dropped 6 bases and J dropped 5; count of bases not matched to a gene: 7. The CDR3 has 15 residues. CDR1 is MNHNS, CDR2 SASEGT, per germline. CDR3 in DNA: TGTGCCAGCAGCCCCGGGACAGGGGGCCAGACTGAAGCTTTCTTT. Encoded protein: CASSPGTGGQTEAFF.

The CDR3 protein is CASSHGGLAGVGFQYF. DNA of the CDR3: TGCGCCAGCAGCCACGGGGGACTAGCGGGAGTGGGTTTTCAGTACTTC. The chain joins TRBV4-1 to TRBJ2-4; 14 bases match TRBD2. The CDR3 has 16 amino acids. The ends lost 3 bases at V and 11 bases at J; junction bases unmatched: 9. Germline lookup yields CDR1 MGHRA and CDR2 YSYEKL.

This clone has more than one count but fewer than ten. The chain carries TRBV19 and TRBJ1-1; 8 positions agree with TRBD1. Germline CDR1 and CDR2: LNHDA and SQIVND (reference sequence). The trim removed 5 bases at V and 3 bases at J, leaving 5 bases unmatched. The CDR3 sequence is 14 residues long. In DNA, the CDR3 is TGTGCCAGTAGTCCGTTGGACAGGGACACTGAAGCTTTCTTT. This sequence encodes CASSPLDRDTEAFF.

The V and J genes are TRBV15 and TRBJ2-1; D is possibly TRBD1 or TRBD2 (5 bases each). The length of the CDR3 is 13 residues. Germline values: CDR1 LNHNV, CDR2 YYDKDF (reference sequence). V shed 0 bases and J shed 7 bases, with 7 bases lying between them. The CDR3 DNA follows: TGTGCCACCAGCAGAGACTGGGGGAATGAGCAGTTCTTC. It yields the protein CATSRDWGNEQFF.

There are a few counts of this clone. The CDR3 bases are TGTGCCAGCAGCCTCAGGGAGGGTGAGTCCGCCCTTTCCTACAATGAGCAGTTCTTC. Residues: CASSLREGESALSYNEQFF. V usage is TRBV7-2 and J usage is TRBJ2-1; 7 bases line up with TRBD2. This CDR3 comprises 19 residues. Germline assignment: CDR1 SGHTA and CDR2 FQGNSA. Trimming removed 5 bases from V and 1 base from J; junction bases left unmatched: 17.

The genes are TRBV4-1 and TRBJ2-7; D is undetermined. The CDR3 covers 14 residues. Germline lookup yields CDR1 MGHRA and CDR2 YSYEKL. Trimming shortened V by 5 bases and J by 0 bases, and 11 bases separated the two germline ends. CDR3 DNA sequence: TGCGCCAGCAGCACGCGAGAGAGCTCCTACGAGCAGTACTTC. The encoded protein is CASSTRESSYEQYF.

This clone was picked up one time. The chain employs TRBV5-1 and TRBJ1-3; D might be TRBD1 (5 bases). The CDR3 has 13 amino acids. Trimming left V 4 bases short and J 1 base short, with 6 bases between. CDR1 is SGHRS, CDR2 YFSETQ, per germline. For the CDR3, the DNA is TGCGCCAGCAGCGGGGGGTCTGGAAACACCATATATTTT. It encodes CASSGGSGNTIYF. Full variable domain (outside the CDR3, taken from reference TRBV5-1 and TRBJ1-3): KAGVTQTPRYLIKTRGQQVTLSCSPISGHRSVSWYQQTPGQGLQFLFEYFSETQRNKGNFPGRFSGRQFSNSRSEMNVSTLELGDSALYLCASSGGSGNTIYFGEGSWLTVV.

The J gene is TRBJ2-1, the V gene TRBV12-2; TRBD2 is taken as the D call from the table, unchecked against the DNA. TRBV12-2 is classified as a pseudogene. The CDR3 runs 15 residues. The CDR3 reads CASRGLGERDHEQFF. For the CDR3, the DNA is TGTGCAAGTCGCGGCCTAGGGGAGCGGGACCATGAGCAGTTCTTC.

The CDR3 DNA is TGTGCCAGCACCGGGGGAGCTAGCGGGATGGCCTACGAGCAGTACTTC. Its translation is CASTGGASGMAYEQYF. The gene calls are TRBV7-2 and TRBJ2-7; TRBD2 aligns across 9 bases. The trim removed 7 bases at V and 2 bases at J, leaving 12 bases unmatched. This CDR3 region has 16 residues. Germline CDR1 SGHTA, CDR2 FQGNSA.

The chain links TRBV7-3 to TRBJ2-3; 9 nucleotides line up with TRBD1. CDR1 and CDR2 (germline): SGHTA, FQGTGA. The CDR3 is made up of 15 amino acids. Germline trimming cut 4 bases from V and 3 bases from J; bases unmatched to any gene: 5. In DNA, the CDR3 is TGTGCCAGCAGCTCCGTGGGGACAGGGACAGATACGCAGTATTTT. Translating gives CASSSVGTGTDTQYF.

The gene calls are TRBV7-2 and TRBJ2-7; D might be TRBD1 or TRBD2, each matching 5 bases. CDR1 and CDR2 from the germline V gene are SGHTA and FQGNSA. The ends were cut back, 5 bases at V and 4 bases at J, with 18 bases in the middle. CDR3 size: 15 residues. CDR3 bases: TGTGCCAGCAGCCCGACGACTGGGACCTATTACGAGCAGTACTTC. Translation gives CASSPTTGTYYEQYF.

The V and J genes are TRBV11-2 and TRBJ2-1; TRBD2 matches 7 bases. Germline-derived CDR1 and CDR2 are SGHAT and FQNNGV. V lost 5 bases, J lost 9 bases, and 4 bases stayed unmatched. This CDR3 comprises 12 residues. As DNA, the CDR3 is TGTGCCAGCAGCAGACTAGCAGGTGAGCAGTTCTTC. Its protein product is CASSRLAGEQFF.

This clone was detected once. V and J are TRBV11-3 and TRBJ1-1, with TRBD1 as a possible D gene (6 bases). The germline CDR1 and CDR2 sequences are SGHNT and YENEEA. Trimming cost V 5 bases and J 3 bases, with 10 bases left between them. The length of the CDR3 is 13 residues. CDR3 bases: TGTGCCAGCAGCCTCTACAGGGACACTGAAGCTTTCTTT. This sequence encodes CASSLYRDTEAFF. Combining the CDR3 with reference TRBV11-3 and TRBJ1-1 gives the whole variable domain EAGVVQSPRYKIIEKKQPVAFWCNPISGHNTLYWYLQNLGQGPELLIRYENEEAVDDSQLPKDRFSAERLKGVDSTLKIQPAELGDSAVYLCASSLYRDTEAFFGQGTRLTVV.

This clone was recorded a few times. This chain links TRBV6-5 with TRBJ1-5, with D possibly TRBD1 on 5 matching bases. Germline assignment: CDR1 MNHEY and CDR2 SVGAGI. Between the trimmed V and J ends, which lost 6 bases and 4 bases, there was a span of 7 bases. CDR3 length: 12 amino acids. Written as DNA, the CDR3 is TGTGCCAGCAGGACAGTAAATCAGCCCCAGCATTTT. Translated: CASRTVNQPQHF.

The chain is built from TRBV10-3 and TRBJ2-6; tentative D call: TRBD2 (5 bases). Germline CDR1 ENHRY, CDR2 SYGVKD. This CDR3 region has 17 residues. The V end was cut by 3 bases, the J end by 0 bases, with 12 bases between. CDR3 coding DNA: TGTGCCATCAGTGAAGCCCCCGGGGACTCTGGGGCCAACGTCCTGACTTTC. Translation: CAISEAPGDSGANVLTF.

This chain uses TRBV27 with TRBJ1-2; D not certain. V dropped 2 bases and J dropped 4 bases, with 8 bases sitting between them. CDR3 length: 13 amino acids. Germline V gene sequence: CDR1 MNHEY, CDR2 SMNVEV (reference sequence). For the CDR3, the DNA is TGTGCCAGCAGTTTAAAGCCAGGCTATGGCTACACCTTC. Translation: CASSLKPGYGYTF.